Each of the 22 T cell receptor beta chains below was sequenced from the same sample in a study of beta chain features in type 1 diabetes. Study observations and caveats: A moderate, significant TCRB CDR3 shortening appeared in type 1 diabetes across four CD4+ subsets.

For these receptors, no antigen is known. The study reverse transcribed the entire isolated RNA, so it sequenced expressed TCRB transcripts. The assay was immunoSEQ multiplex PCR, and TCRdb's table has in-frame clones only and misses some. The sample carries around 600,000 clones, around 12% recorded once. What was sequenced was naive CD4+ T cells from blood. All receptors come from a young man with type 1 diabetes.

The chain is built from TRBV4-1 and TRBJ1-2; 9 bases map to TRBD1. With 5 bases clipped from V and 5 bases from J, the junction kept 12 bases outside the gene matches. Germline V gives CDR1 MGHRA, CDR2 YSYEKL. The CDR3 totals 16 residues. The CDR3 coding sequence is TGCGCCAGCAGCTCCTCTCCGGGACAGGGCGAGTATGGCTACACCTTC. It is translated as CASSSSPGQGEYGYTF.

In this sample, this clone turned up a few times. Other DNA sequences from this sample encode an identical CDR3 as well. The chain carries TRBV7-2 and TRBJ1-5, with a weak D call TRBD1 (6 bases). The ends were cut back, 1 base at V and 7 bases at J, with 14 bases in the middle. The length of the CDR3 is 15 residues. Germline CDR1 and CDR2: SGHTA and FQGNSA. The CDR3 sequence is CASSLGQGLRQPQHF. The DNA for the CDR3 is TGTGCCAGCAGCTTAGGGCAGGGGTTGCGGCAGCCCCAGCATTTT.

In its sample, this clone was seen a few times. The chain carries TRBV18 and TRBJ1-2, with TRBD1 matching 11 bases. The CDR3 sequence is 13 residues long. J lost 8 bases, V lost 3 bases, and 2 bases had no gene match. CDR1 is KGHSH and CDR2 is LQKENI in the germline V gene. The CDR3 DNA sequence: TGTGCCAGCTCACCGGGACAGGGGGGCGGCTACACCTTC. It translates to CASSPGQGGGYTF.

This clone appeared a few times. V is TRBV7-9 and J is TRBJ2-2; D is possibly TRBD1 (6 bases). CDR1 SEHNR and CDR2 FQNEAQ come from the germline V gene (reference sequence). The CDR3 runs to 14 residues. Trimming took 4 bases from V and 2 from J, leaving 8 bases between them. This CDR3 reads CASSSDSNTGELFF. The CDR3 DNA is TGTGCCAGCAGCTCGGACAGCAACACCGGGGAGCTGTTTTTT.

A few counts support this clone. The chain joins TRBV9 to TRBJ1-3; D possibly corresponds to TRBD1 (6 bases). Germline values: CDR1 SGDLS, CDR2 YYNGEE. CDR3 size: 12 residues. The V end lost 7 bases, the J end lost 8 bases, and 13 bases lay between the germline ends. The chain's CDR3 is CASRGAGDTIYF. The CDR3 region has the DNA TGTGCCAGCCGGGGGGCGGGAGACACCATATATTTT.

This chain links TRBV19 with TRBJ1-2; the D is unclear. The CDR3 is 11 amino acids. V was cut by 6 bases and J by 6 bases, with 8 bases left in between. The germline V gene has CDR1 LNHDA and CDR2 SQIVND (reference sequence). Written as DNA, the CDR3 is TGTGCCAGTAGCCGAGAGGATGGCTACACCTTC. Translated: CASSREDGYTF. Looking up the rest from reference TRBV19 and TRBJ1-2 gives the full variable domain: DGGITQSPKYLFRKEGQNVTLSCEQNLNHDAMYWYRQDPGQGLRLIYYSQIVNDFQKGDIAEGYSVSREKKESFPLTVTSAQKNPTAFYLCASSREDGYTFGSGTRLTVV.

There are a few counts of this clone. The chain has TRBV5-1 and TRBJ2-4; D is possibly TRBD2 (6 bases). The CDR3 is made up of 17 amino acids. Germline CDR1 is SGHRS and CDR2 is YFSETQ. Trimming removed 4 bases at V and 0 bases at J, with 17 bases between. CDR3 region: CASSTGDGPGAKNIQYF. Written as DNA, the CDR3 is TGCGCCAGCAGCACGGGGGATGGTCCGGGAGCCAAAAACATTCAGTACTTC.

The chain has TRBV19 and TRBJ2-5, with 7 bases aligning to TRBD1. The CDR3 runs to 15 residues. Per germline, CDR1 LNHDA and CDR2 SQIVND (reference sequence). The V gene end was trimmed by 5 bases and the J gene end by 5 bases; junction bases not matched to a gene: 11. The DNA for the CDR3 is TGTGCCAGTAGTCCGACAGGGACCCAAGAGGAGACCCAGTACTTC. This gives the protein CASSPTGTQEETQYF. The variable domain in full, completed from reference TRBV19 and TRBJ2-5, reads DGGITQSPKYLFRKEGQNVTLSCEQNLNHDAMYWYRQDPGQGLRLIYYSQIVNDFQKGDIAEGYSVSREKKESFPLTVTSAQKNPTAFYLCASSPTGTQEETQYFGPGTRLLVL.

A few counts support this clone. The rearrangement joins TRBV7-2 to TRBJ1-4; possible D gene TRBD1, 6 bases. This CDR3 comprises 14 residues. Germline CDR1 SGHTA, CDR2 FQGNSA. V lost 4 bases, J lost 7 bases, and 13 bases lay in between. The CDR3 DNA follows: TGTGCCAGCAGCTCAGGCCGGGGGCCTGAAAAACTGTTTTTT. Protein sequence: CASSSGRGPEKLFF.

The sample holds a few counts of this clone. This rearrangement joins TRBV12-2 to TRBJ1-1; the table's TRBD1 call for D was not verified on the DNA. TRBV12-2 is recorded as a pseudogene. The CDR3 has 14 amino acids. In DNA form, the CDR3 reads TGTGCAAGTCGCTCACAGGTTATGAACACTGAAGCTTTCTTT. Translation: CASRSQVMNTEAFF.

This clone was observed a handful of times. The chain recombines TRBV5-1 with TRBJ1-4, with 9 bases identical to TRBD1. With 4 bases clipped from V and 7 bases from J, the junction kept 5 bases outside the gene matches. From germline, CDR1 is SGHRS and CDR2 YFSETQ. CDR3 length: 14 residues. CDR3 loop: CASSQDRGGEKLFF. CDR3 coding DNA: TGCGCCAGCAGCCAGGACAGGGGAGGTGAAAAACTGTTTTTT.

V gene TRBV27 combines with J gene TRBJ1-4, with unresolved D. Germline CDR1 reads MNHEY; CDR2 reads SMNVEV (reference sequence). This CDR3 is built from 17 residues. Trimming removed 4 bases at V and 3 bases at J, with 18 bases between. The CDR3 is CASSSIESWRPNEKLFF. In nucleotides, the CDR3 is TGTGCCAGCAGTTCCATTGAGTCGTGGAGGCCTAATGAAAAACTGTTTTTT.

This clone was counted between two and nine times. The same CDR3 is also encoded by other DNA sequences in this sample. V usage is TRBV7-6 and J usage is TRBJ2-1; D assignment may be TRBD1 or TRBD2 (5 bases each). The germline V gene encodes CDR1 SGHVS and CDR2 FNYEAQ. V lost 1 base and J lost 0, with 10 bases in between. The CDR3 spans 16 residues. The CDR3, as DNA: TGTGCCAGCAGCTTAGGTGGGGGTCTCTCCTACAATGAGCAGTTCTTC. Residues: CASSLGGGLSYNEQFF.

This clone was observed a handful of times. The junction departs from germline at one end; a sequencing error may be responsible. V and J are TRBV7-7 and TRBJ2-3; 13 nucleotides agree with TRBD2. Germline V gene lookup returns CDR1 SSHAT and CDR2 FNYEAQ (reference sequence). The CDR3 loop spans 16 amino acids. Written as DNA, the CDR3 is TGTGCTAGCAGCTTGGGACTAGCGGGGAGCACAGATACGCAGTATTTT. It specifies CASSLGLAGSTDTQYF.

In this sample, this clone turned up a few times. V is TRBV6-5 and J is TRBJ2-5; 9 bases fit TRBD1. Germline CDR1 reads MNHEY; CDR2 reads SVGAGI. This CDR3 has 13 amino acids. The junction had 5 bases not matched to a gene; V was cut back by 6 bases and J by 6 bases. CDR3 bases: TGTGCCAGCAGCCGGGACAGGGCAAAGACCCAGTACTTC. It is translated as CASSRDRAKTQYF.

This clone appeared a few times. The genes are TRBV7-2 and TRBJ2-7, with D perhaps TRBD2 (5 bases). The V gene's germline CDR1 is SGHTA and CDR2 FQGNSA. Deletions cut 5 bases from V and 2 bases from J, with 16 bases between. The CDR3 is made up of 15 amino acids. CDR3 DNA: TGTGCCAGCAGCCTCGGGCTAGCCACAACCTACGAGCAGTACTTC. Protein product: CASSLGLATTYEQYF.

This clone was seen only a few times. The CDR3 sequence is CASSPGQGSGANVLTF. The CDR3 bases are TGCGCCAGCAGCCCTGGACAGGGTTCAGGGGCCAACGTCCTGACTTTC. V gene TRBV5-1 combines with J gene TRBJ2-6; 8 positions match TRBD1. CDR1 is SGHRS and CDR2 is YFSETQ in the germline V gene. Losses at the gene ends were 4 bases for V and 4 bases for J; bases not matched to a gene: 7. This CDR3 has 16 residues.

Only a few counts were recorded for this clone. The chain recombines TRBV6-6 with TRBJ2-7, with 8 positions matching TRBD1. This CDR3 has 13 amino acids. Germline CDR1 and CDR2: MNHNY and SVGAGI (reference sequence). V was clipped by 6 bases and J by 3 bases; unmatched bases: 4. The CDR3 protein is CASSLGQGYEQYF. The DNA of the CDR3 is TGTGCCAGCAGCTTAGGACAGGGCTACGAGCAGTACTTC.

Regarding this clone: Other DNA sequences within the sample encode an identical CDR3. The chain joins TRBV7-2 to TRBJ2-3; no clear D. Per the germline V gene, CDR1 is SGHTA and CDR2 is FQGNSA. The CDR3 extends over 11 amino acids. The V and J ends lost 1 base and 6 bases respectively, with 2 bases between them. CDR3 sequence: CASSLVDTQYF. The CDR3 DNA sequence: TGTGCCAGCAGCTTAGTTGATACGCAGTATTTT.

The rearrangement uses TRBV10-3 and TRBJ2-7; TRBD1 agrees at 7 bases. Germline V gives CDR1 ENHRY, CDR2 SYGVKD. V lost 2 bases, J lost 2 bases, and 6 bases stayed unmatched. This CDR3 spans 15 amino acids. CDR3 sequence: CAISEEGQTAYEQYF. The CDR3, as DNA: TGTGCCATCAGTGAGGAGGGACAGACTGCCTACGAGCAGTACTTC.

The rearrangement uses TRBV5-4 and TRBJ1-2; D possibly corresponds to TRBD1 (5 bases). From germline, CDR1 is SGHNT and CDR2 YYREEE (reference sequence). The CDR3 totals 14 residues. Trimming shortened V by 1 base and J by 6 bases, and 13 bases separated the two germline ends. The chain's CDR3 is CASSLWGGVNGYTF. In nucleotides, the CDR3 is TGTGCCAGCAGCTTGTGGGGCGGGGTGAATGGCTACACCTTC.

Of note for this clone: In the same sample, other DNA sequences code for this CDR3. The CDR3 DNA is TGTGCCAGCAGCCCCGTCAGCTACGAGCAGTACTTC. This gives the protein CASSPVSYEQYF. J is TRBJ2-7 and V is TRBV6-6, with unresolved D. CDR1 is MNHNY and CDR2 is SVGAGI in the germline V gene (reference sequence). This CDR3 contains 12 residues. With 6 bases removed from V and 3 bases from J, the gap between germline ends came to 9 bases.